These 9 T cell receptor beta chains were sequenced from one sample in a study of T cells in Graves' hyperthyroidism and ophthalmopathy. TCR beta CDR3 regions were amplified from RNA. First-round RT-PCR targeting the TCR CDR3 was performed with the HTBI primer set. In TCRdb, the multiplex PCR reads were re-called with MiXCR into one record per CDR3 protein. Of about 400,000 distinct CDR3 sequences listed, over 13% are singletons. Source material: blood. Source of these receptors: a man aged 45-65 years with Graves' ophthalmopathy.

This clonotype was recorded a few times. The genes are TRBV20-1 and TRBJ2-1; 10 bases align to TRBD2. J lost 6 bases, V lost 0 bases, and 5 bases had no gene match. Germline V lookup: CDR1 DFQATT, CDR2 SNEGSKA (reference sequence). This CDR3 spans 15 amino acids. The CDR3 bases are TGCAGTGCTAGAGATATGCTAGCGGGAGTCAATGAGCAGTTCTTC. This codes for CSARDMLAGVNEQFF.

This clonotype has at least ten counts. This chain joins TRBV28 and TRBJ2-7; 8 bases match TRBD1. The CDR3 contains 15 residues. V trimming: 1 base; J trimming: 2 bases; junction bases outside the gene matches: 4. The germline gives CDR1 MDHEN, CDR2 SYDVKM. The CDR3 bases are TGTGCCAGCAGTTTATTACAGGGGGTCACCTACGAGCAGTACTTC. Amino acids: CASSLLQGVTYEQYF. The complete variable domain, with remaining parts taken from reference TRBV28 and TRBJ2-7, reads DVKVTQSSRYLVKRTGEKVFLECVQDMDHENMFWYRQDPGLGLRLIYFSYDVKMKEKGDIPEGYSVSREKKERFSLILESASTNQTSMYLCASSLLQGVTYEQYFGPGTRLTVT.

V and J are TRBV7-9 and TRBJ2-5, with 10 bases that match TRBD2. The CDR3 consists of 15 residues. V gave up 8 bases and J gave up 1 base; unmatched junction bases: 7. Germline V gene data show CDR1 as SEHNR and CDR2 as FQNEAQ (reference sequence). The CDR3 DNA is TGTGCCAGCGGAATAGCGGGAGGAATCCAAGAGACCCAGTACTTC. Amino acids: CASGIAGGIQETQYF.

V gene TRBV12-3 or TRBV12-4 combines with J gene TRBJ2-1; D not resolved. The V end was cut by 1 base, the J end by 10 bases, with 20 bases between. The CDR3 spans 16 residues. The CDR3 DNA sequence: TGTGCCAGCAGTTTAGTTTCGGGCGGTCCCCTGAGGGAGCAGTTCTTC. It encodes CASSLVSGGPLREQFF.

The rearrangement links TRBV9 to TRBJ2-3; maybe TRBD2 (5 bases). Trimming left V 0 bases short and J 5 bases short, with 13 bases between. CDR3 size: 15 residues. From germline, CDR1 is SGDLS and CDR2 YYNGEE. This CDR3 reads CASSVDFGREDTQYF. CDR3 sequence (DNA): TGTGCCAGCAGCGTAGACTTTGGACGGGAAGATACGCAGTATTTT.

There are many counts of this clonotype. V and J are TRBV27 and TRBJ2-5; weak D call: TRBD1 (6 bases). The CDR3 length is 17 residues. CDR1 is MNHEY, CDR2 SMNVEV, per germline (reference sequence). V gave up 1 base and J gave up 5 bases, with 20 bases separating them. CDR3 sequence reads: CASSLFRGALGGETQYF. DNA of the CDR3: TGTGCCAGCAGTTTATTCCGGGGCGCCCTAGGGGGTGAGACCCAGTACTTC.

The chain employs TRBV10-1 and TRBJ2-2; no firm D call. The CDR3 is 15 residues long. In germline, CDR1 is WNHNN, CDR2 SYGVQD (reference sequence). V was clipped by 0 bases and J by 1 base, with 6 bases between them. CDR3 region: CASSESGGNTGELFF. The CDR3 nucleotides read TGCGCCAGCAGTGAGTCGGGCGGGAACACCGGGGAGCTGTTTTTT.

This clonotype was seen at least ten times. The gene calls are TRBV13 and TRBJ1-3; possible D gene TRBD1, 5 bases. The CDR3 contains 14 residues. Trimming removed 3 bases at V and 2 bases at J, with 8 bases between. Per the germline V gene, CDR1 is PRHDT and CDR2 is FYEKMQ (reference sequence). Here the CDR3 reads CASSLRQPGNTIYF. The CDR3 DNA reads TGTGCCAGCAGCTTGAGACAGCCTGGAAACACCATATATTTT. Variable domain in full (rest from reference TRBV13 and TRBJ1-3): AAGVIQSPRHLIKEKRETATLKCYPIPRHDTVYWYQQGPGQDPQFLISFYEKMQSDKGSIPDRFSAQQFSDYHSELNMSSLELGDSALYFCASSLRQPGNTIYFGEGSWLTVV.

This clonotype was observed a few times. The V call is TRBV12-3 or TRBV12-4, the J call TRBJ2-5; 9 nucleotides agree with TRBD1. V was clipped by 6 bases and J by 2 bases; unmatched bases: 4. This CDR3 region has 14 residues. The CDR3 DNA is TGTGCCAGCAGGGGGACAGGGCCTCAAGAGACCCAGTACTTC. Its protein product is CASRGTGPQETQYF.